This entry concerns a single T cell receptor (beta chain). The germline gives CDR1 SEHNR, CDR2 FQNEAQ (reference sequence). Between the trimmed V and J ends, which lost 4 bases and 6 bases, there was a span of 15 bases. The CDR3 extends over 14 amino acids. TCRdb re-analysed the 5' RACE reads in MiXCR, keeping a single row per CDR3 protein. Among about 350,000 distinct CDR3 sequences listed, roughly an eighth were seen once. The sample is drawn from a study of T-cell memory formation after mild COVID-19. V and J are TRBV7-9 and TRBJ1-1; no clear D. The receptor comes from a young man who had mild COVID-19 (a few samples of this study predate the infection). Cell type and time point are not known. The material sequenced was PBMCs or a T cell subset sorted from them (not recorded which). CDR3 nucleotides: TGTGCCAGCAGCTCCGGGAGCTCCGGCGCTGAAGCTTTCTTT. This sequence encodes CASSSGSSGAEAFF.